The source of this T cell receptor (beta chain) is a study of blood T cell repertoires in COVID-19. Participants, roughly 18 to 89 years old, spanned about two dozen US areas. Participants' reported clinical history set cohort assignment. Here immunoSEQ multiplex PCR was the method, and the copy in TCRdb shows in-frame clones only, minus some. The sample yields over 350,000 clones, roughly 91% seen once. Trimming cost V 3 bases and J 0 bases, with 11 bases left between them. Germline V gene data show CDR1 as WNHNN and CDR2 as SYGVQD (reference sequence). CDR3 length: 15 residues. Sequencing was performed on PBMCs or T cells enriched from blood (not recorded which). This chain joins TRBV10-1 and TRBJ1-1; TRBD1 might be the D (6 bases). The source of this sequence is a woman between 18 and 29 years old who had recovered from COVID-19. CDR3 bases: TGCGCCAGCAGTGACGGGGGGCCTTTGAACACTGAAGCTTTCTTT. This gives the protein CASSDGGPLNTEAFF.